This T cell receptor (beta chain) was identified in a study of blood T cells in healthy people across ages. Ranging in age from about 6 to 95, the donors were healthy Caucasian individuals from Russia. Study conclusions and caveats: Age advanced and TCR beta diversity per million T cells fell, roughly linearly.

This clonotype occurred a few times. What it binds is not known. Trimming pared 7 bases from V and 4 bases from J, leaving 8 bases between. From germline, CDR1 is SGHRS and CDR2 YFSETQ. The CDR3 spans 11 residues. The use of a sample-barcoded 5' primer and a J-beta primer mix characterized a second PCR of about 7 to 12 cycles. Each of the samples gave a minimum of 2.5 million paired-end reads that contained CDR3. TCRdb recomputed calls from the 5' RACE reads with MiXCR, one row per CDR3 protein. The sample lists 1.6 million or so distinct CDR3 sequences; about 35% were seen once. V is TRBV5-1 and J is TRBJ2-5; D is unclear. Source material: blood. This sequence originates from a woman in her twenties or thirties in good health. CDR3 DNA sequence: TGCGCCAGCGGCCCCCGAGAGACCCAGTACTTC. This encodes CASGPRETQYF.